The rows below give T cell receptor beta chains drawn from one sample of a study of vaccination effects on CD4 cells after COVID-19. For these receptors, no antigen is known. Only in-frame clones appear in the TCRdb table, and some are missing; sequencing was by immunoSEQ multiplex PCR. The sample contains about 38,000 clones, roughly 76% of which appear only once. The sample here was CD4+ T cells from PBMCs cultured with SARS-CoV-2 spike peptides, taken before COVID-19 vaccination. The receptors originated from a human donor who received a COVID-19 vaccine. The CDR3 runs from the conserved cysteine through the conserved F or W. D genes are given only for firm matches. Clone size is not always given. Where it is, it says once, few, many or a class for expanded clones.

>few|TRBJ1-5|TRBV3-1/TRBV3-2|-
TGTGCCAGCAGCCAAAGGGGGAATCAGCCCCAGCATTTT
CASSQRGNQPQHF
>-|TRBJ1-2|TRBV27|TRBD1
TGTGCCAGCAGTAGGCGGCAGGGGACAGTAGACTATGGCTACACCTTC
CASSRRQGTVDYGYTF
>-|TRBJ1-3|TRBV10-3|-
TGTGCCATCAGTGCGGGGGGTGGTGGAAACACCATATATTTT
CAISAGGGGNTIYF
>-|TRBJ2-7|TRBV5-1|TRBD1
TGCGCCAGCAGCTTGGACAGGGGATACGAGCAGTACTTC
CASSLDRGYEQYF
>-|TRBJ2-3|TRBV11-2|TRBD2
TGTGCCAGCAGCTCTAGCGGGGGGGGCTTTGCAGATACGCAGTATTTT
CASSSSGGGFADTQYF
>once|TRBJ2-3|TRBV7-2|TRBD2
TGTGCCAGCAGTCCGGGACTAGGTGATACGCAGTATTTT
CASSPGLGDTQYF
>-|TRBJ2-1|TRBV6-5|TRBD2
TGTGCCAGCAGGACGGGACTAGCGAACTTAAAAGAGCAGTTCTTC
CASRTGLANLKEQFF
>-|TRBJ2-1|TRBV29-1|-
TGCAGCGTTGAAGATGCGAGAGGGGGGTTCTTC
CSVEDARGGFF
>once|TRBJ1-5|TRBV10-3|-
TGTGCCATCAGTGAGTCAGGTAGCAATCAGCCCCAGCATTTT
CAISESGSNQPQHF
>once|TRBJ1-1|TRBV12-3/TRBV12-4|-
TGTGCCAGCAGCGACAGGCAGAACACTGAAGCTTTCTTT
CASSDRQNTEAFF
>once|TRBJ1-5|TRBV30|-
TGTGCCTGGAGTCTGGGGGCGCGGGACAATCAGCCCCAGCATTTT
CAWSLGARDNQPQHF
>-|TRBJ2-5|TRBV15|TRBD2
TGTGCCACCAGCAGAGGGGCTAGCGGGGTAGGATTTGAGACCCAGTACTTC
CATSRGASGVGFETQYF
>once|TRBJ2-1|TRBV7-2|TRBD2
TGTGCCAGCAGCTTAGCGGGAGGGTACAATGAGCAGTTCTTC
CASSLAGGYNEQFF
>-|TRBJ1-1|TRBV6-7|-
TGTGCCAGCAGTTACTTTCCGGCCCAGAACACTGAAGCTTTCTTT
CASSYFPAQNTEAFF
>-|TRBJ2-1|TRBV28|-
TGTGCCAGCAGTTTGCGAAATAGTTACAATGAGCAGTTCTTC
CASSLRNSYNEQFF
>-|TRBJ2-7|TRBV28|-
TGTGCCAGCAGTTTGGAGGACGAGCAGTACTTC
CASSLEDEQYF
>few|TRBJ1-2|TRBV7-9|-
TGTGCCAGCAGCCTGACCGGGACAACTAACTATGGCTACACCTTC
CASSLTGTTNYGYTF
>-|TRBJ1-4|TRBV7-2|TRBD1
TGTGCCAGCAGCCCGGGACAGGGTAACGAAAAACTGTTTTTT
CASSPGQGNEKLFF
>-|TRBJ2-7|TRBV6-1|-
TGTGCCAGCAGTGAAAAACCCGCACTTTGGGATCCCTACGAGCAGTACTTC
CASSEKPALWDPYEQYF
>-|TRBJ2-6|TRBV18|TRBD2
TGTGCCAGCTCACCACCGGGAGGGTCTGGGGCCAACGTCCTGACTTTC
CASSPPGGSGANVLTF
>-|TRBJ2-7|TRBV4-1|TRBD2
TGCGCCAGCAGCCAAAGCGGGAGGGCCTCGGGCGAGCAGTACTTC
CASSQSGRASGEQYF
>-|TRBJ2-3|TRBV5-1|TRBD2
TGCGCCAGCAGCGCACCGGGACTAGCGGCAGATACGCAGTATTTT
CASSAPGLAADTQYF
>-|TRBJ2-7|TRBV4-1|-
TGCGCCAGCAGTCGAGACACCTACGAGCAGTACTTC
CASSRDTYEQYF
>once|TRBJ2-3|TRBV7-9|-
TGTGCCAGCAGCTTAGTGCAGAGCACAGATACGCAGTATTTT
CASSLVQSTDTQYF
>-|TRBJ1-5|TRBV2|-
TGTGCCAGCAGTGACGAGGGCCAGCCCCAGCATTTT
CASSDEGQPQHF
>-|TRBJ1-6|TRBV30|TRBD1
TGTGCCTGGAGTGGCCAGGGGGATTCACCCCTCCACTTT
CAWSGQGDSPLHF
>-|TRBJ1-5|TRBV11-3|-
TGTGCCAGCACCGGGACCTCTCGACGGCCCCAGCATTTT
CASTGTSRRPQHF
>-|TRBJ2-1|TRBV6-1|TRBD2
TGTGCCAGCAGTGACAGCGGGATGTATAATGAGCAGTTCTTC
CASSDSGMYNEQFF
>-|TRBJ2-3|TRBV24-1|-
TGTGCCACCAGTGATGCCTTACAGGGTGATACGCAGTATTTT
CATSDALQGDTQYF
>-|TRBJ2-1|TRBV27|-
TGTGCCAGCAGTTTGCGCAGAGATAACAATGAGCAGTTCTTC
CASSLRRDNNEQFF
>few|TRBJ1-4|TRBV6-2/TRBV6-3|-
TGTGCCAGCAGTTACTCGAGGGGTGAAAAACTGTTTTTT
CASSYSRGEKLFF
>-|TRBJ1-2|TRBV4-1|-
TGCGCCAGCAGCCAAGATGGGACGGGGGGTGACTATGGCTACACCTTC
CASSQDGTGGDYGYTF
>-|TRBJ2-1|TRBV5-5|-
TGTGCCAGCAGCCCACAGCCGGGGTTGCCCTACAATGAGCAGTTCTTC
CASSPQPGLPYNEQFF
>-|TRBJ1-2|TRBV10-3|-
TGTGCCATCAGTGAAGGGGGAGAATATGGCTACACCTTC
CAISEGGEYGYTF
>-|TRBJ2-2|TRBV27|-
TGTGCCAGCAGTAAAAACCGACACGGGGAGCTGTTTTTT
CASSKNRHGELFF
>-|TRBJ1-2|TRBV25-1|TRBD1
TGTGCTAGCAGTGCCCTTCTGACAGGGTGGGGTGGCTACACCTTC
CASSALLTGWGGYTF
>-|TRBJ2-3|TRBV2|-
TGTGCCAGCACCCCCCTAGGCTACCTTAGCACAGATACGCAGTATTTT
CASTPLGYLSTDTQYF
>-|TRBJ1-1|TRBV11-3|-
TGTGCCAGCAGCAGAAACAGGGACACTGAAGCTTTCTTT
CASSRNRDTEAFF
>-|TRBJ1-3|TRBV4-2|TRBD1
TGTGCCAGCAGCCAAGACAGGGGGTCTGGAAACACCATATATTTT
CASSQDRGSGNTIYF
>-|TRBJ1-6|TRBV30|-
TGTGCCTGGAGTCTCAGCCAAAATTCACCCCTCCACTTT
CAWSLSQNSPLHF
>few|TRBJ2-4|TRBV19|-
TGTGCCAGTAGTATAGCCGCAGGGGAGCAAAACATTCAGTACTTC
CASSIAAGEQNIQYF
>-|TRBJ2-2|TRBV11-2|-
TGTGCCAGCAGCCCAGGATGGAACACCGGGGAGCTGTTTTTT
CASSPGWNTGELFF
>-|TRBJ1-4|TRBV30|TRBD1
TGTGCCTGGGGCGCTGGACAGGCGCGTCGGGAAAAACTGTTTTTT
CAWGAGQARREKLFF
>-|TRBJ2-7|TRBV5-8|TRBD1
TGTGCCAGCAGCACCCGGACAGGGGTCACCTACGAGCAGTACTTC
CASSTRTGVTYEQYF
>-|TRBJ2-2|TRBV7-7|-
TGTGCTAGCAGCTTGGGCAGGGGCACCGGGGAGCTGTTTTTT
CASSLGRGTGELFF
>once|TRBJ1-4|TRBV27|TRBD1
TGTGCCAGCAGTTCACTGGGACAGGGGAATGAAAAACTGTTTTTT
CASSSLGQGNEKLFF
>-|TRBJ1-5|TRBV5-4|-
TGTGCCAGCAGCTTCGAGGGCAATCAGCCCCAGCATTTT
CASSFEGNQPQHF
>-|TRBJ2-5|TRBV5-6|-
TGTGCCAGCAGCTCCGGGGAGACCCAGTACTTC
CASSSGETQYF
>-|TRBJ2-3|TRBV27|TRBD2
TGTGCCAGCAGTCAGAGGACTAGCGGGAGAAGTGGCACAGATACGCAGTATTTT
CASSQRTSGRSGTDTQYF
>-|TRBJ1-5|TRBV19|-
TGTGCCAGTAGTATAGGTGGGGGCGCGGGCAATCAGCCCCAGCATTTT
CASSIGGGAGNQPQHF
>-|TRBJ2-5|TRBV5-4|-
TGTGCCAGCAGCCCGAGGGACCAAGAGACCCAGTACTTC
CASSPRDQETQYF
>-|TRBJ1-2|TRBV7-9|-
TGTGCCAGCAGCTCACAGGCGCTCCATAACTATGGCTACACCTTC
CASSSQALHNYGYTF
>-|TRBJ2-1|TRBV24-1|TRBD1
TGTGCCACCAGTGACCGGGACAGCTCCTACAATGAGCAGTTCTTC
CATSDRDSSYNEQFF
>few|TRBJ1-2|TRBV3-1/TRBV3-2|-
TGTGCCAGCAGTCAGGGTTCCCGGAGAACTAACTATGGCTACACCTTC
CASSQGSRRTNYGYTF